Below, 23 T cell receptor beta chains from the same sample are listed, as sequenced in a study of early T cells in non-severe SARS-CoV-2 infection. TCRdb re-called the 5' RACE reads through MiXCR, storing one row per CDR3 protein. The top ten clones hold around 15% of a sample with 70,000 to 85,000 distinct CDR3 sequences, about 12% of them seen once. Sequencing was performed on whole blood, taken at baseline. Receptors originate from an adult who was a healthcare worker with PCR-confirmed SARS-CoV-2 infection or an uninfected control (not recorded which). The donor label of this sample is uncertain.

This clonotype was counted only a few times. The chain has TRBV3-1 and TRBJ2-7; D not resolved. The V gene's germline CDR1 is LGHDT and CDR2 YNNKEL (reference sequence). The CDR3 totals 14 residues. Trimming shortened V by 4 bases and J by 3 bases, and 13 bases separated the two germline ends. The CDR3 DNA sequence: TGTGCCAGCAGCCGGACCGAGGAAAACTACGAGCAGTACTTC. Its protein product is CASSRTEENYEQYF.

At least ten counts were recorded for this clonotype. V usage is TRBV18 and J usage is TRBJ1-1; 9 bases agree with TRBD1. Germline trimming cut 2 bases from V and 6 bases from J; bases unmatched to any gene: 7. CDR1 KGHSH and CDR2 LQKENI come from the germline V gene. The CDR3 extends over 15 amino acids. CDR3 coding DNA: TGTGCCAGCTCACCATCTACAGGGGGCGCGGCTGAAGCTTTCTTT. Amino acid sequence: CASSPSTGGAAEAFF. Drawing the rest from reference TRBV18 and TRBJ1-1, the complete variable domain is NAGVMQNPRHLVRRRGQEARLRCSPMKGHSHVYWYRQLPEEGLKFMVYLQKENIIDESGMPKERFSAEFPKEGPSILRIQQVVRGDSAAYFCASSPSTGGAAEAFFGQGTRLTVV.

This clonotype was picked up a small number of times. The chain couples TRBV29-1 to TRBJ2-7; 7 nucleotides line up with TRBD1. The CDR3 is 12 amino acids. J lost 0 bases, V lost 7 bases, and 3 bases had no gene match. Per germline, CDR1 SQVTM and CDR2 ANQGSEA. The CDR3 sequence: CSAGTASYEQYF. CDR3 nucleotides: TGCAGCGCCGGGACAGCCTCCTACGAGCAGTACTTC.

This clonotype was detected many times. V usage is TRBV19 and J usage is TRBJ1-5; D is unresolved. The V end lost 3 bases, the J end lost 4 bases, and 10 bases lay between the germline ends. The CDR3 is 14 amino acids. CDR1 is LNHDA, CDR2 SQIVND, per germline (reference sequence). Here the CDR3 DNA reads TGTGCCAGTAGTATGGGAACAGTTAATCAGCCCCAGCATTTT. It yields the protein CASSMGTVNQPQHF.

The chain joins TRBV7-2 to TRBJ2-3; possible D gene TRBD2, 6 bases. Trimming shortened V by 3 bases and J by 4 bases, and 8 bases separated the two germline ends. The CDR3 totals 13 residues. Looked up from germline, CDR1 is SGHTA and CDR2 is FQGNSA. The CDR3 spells CASSFGTADTQYF. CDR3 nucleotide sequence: TGTGCCAGCAGCTTTGGGACTGCAGATACGCAGTATTTT. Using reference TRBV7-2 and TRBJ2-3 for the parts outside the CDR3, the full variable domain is GAGVSQSPSNKVTEKGKDVELRCDPISGHTALYWYRQSLGQGLEFLIYFQGNSAPDKSGLPSDRFSAERTGGSVSTLTIQRTQQEDSAVYLCASSFGTADTQYFGPGTRLTVL.

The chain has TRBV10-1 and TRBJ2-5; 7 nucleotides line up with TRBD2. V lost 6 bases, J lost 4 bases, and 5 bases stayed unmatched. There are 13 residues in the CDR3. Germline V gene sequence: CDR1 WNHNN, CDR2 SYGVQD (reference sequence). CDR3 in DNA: TGCGCCAGCAGCGGGGGGAATCGAGAGACCCAGTACTTC. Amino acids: CASSGGNRETQYF.

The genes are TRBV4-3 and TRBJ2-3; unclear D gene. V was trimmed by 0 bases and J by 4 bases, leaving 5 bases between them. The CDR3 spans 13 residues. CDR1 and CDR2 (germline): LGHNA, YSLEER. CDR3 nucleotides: TGCGCCAGCAGCCAAGAAGCCCCAGATACGCAGTATTTT. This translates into CASSQEAPDTQYF.

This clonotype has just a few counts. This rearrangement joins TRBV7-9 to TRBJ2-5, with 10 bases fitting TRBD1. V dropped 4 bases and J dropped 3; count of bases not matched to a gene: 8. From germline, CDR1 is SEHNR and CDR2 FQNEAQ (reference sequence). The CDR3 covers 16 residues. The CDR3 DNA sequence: TGTGCCAGCAGCTATATACGCGGGACAGGGGAAGAGACCCAGTACTTC. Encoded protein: CASSYIRGTGEETQYF.

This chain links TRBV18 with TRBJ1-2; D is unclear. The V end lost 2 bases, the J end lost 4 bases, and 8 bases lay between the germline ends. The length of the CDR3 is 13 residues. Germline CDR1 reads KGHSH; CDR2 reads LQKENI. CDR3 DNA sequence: TGTGCCAGCTCACCAACAGAATTCTATGGCTACACCTTC. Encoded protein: CASSPTEFYGYTF.

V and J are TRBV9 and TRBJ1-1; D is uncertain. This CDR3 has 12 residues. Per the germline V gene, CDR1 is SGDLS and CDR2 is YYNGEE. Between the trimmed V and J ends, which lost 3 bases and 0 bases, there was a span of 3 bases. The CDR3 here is CASSAMNTEAFF. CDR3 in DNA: TGTGCCAGCAGCGCTATGAACACTGAAGCTTTCTTT.

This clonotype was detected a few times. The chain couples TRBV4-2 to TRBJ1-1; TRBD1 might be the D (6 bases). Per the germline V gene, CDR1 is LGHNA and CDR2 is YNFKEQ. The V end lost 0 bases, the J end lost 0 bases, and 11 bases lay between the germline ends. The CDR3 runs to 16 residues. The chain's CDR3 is CASSQDQGTMNTEAFF. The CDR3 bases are TGTGCCAGCAGCCAAGATCAGGGGACCATGAACACTGAAGCTTTCTTT.

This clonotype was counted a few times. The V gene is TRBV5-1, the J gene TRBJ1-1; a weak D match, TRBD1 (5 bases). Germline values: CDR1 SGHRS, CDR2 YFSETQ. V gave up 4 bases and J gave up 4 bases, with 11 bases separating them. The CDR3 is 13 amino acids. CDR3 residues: CASSVLQVTEAFF. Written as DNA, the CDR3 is TGCGCCAGCAGCGTCCTACAGGTCACTGAAGCTTTCTTT.

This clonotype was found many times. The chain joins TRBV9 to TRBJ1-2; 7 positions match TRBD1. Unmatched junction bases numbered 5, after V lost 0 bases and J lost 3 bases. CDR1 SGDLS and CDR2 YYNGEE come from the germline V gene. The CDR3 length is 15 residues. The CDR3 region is CASSVDAGGDYGYTF. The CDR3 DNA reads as TGTGCCAGCAGCGTAGACGCAGGGGGGGACTATGGCTACACCTTC.

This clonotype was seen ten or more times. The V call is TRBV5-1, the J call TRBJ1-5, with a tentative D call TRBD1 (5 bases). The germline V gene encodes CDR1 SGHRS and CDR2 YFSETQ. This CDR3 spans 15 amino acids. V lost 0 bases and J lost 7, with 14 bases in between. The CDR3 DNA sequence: TGCGCCAGCAGCTTGGCCGGGGGGTTCGCGCAGCCCCAGCATTTT. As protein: CASSLAGGFAQPQHF.

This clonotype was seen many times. The CDR3 region has the DNA TGTGCCAGCAGCCCAATCCTTACCGGGACTAGCAGTCAAGAGACCCAGTACTTC. Translation: CASSPILTGTSSQETQYF. V usage is TRBV7-2 and J usage is TRBJ2-5; 9 nucleotides match TRBD2. V lost 5 bases, J lost 2 bases, and 15 bases stayed unmatched. The CDR3 is 18 residues long. CDR1 is SGHTA and CDR2 is FQGNSA in the germline V gene.

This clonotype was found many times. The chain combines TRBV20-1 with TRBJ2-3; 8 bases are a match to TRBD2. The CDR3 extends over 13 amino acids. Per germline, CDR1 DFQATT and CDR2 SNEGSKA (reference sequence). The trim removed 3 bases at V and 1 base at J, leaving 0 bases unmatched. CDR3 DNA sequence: TGCAGTGCTAGGACTAGCGGCACAGATACGCAGTATTTT. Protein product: CSARTSGTDTQYF.

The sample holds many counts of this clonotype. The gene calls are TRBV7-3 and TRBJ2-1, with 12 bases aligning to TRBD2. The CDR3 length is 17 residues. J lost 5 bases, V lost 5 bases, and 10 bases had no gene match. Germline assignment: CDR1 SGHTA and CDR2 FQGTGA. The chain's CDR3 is CASSPRLAGETNNEQFF. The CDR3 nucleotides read TGTGCCAGCAGCCCACGACTAGCGGGAGAGACAAACAATGAGCAGTTCTTC.

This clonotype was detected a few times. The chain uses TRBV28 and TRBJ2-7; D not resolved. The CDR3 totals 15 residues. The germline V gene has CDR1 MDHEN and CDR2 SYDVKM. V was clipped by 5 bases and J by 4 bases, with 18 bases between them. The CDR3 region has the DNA TGTGCCAGCAGTCCCCACCGTCCGACCCGTTACGAGCAGTACTTC. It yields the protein CASSPHRPTRYEQYF.

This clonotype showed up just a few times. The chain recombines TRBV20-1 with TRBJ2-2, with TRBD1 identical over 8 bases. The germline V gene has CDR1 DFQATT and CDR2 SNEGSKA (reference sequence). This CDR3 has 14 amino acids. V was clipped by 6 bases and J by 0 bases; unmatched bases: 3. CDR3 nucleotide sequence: TGCAGTGCGCAGGGACAGGCGAACACCGGGGAGCTGTTTTTT. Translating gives CSAQGQANTGELFF.

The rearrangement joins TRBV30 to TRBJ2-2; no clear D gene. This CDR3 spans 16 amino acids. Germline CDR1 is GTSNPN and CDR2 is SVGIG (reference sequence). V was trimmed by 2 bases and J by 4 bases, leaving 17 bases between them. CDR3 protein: CAWSTLRVLSTGELFF. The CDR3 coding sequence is TGTGCCTGGAGTACCCTAAGGGTGTTGAGCACCGGGGAGCTGTTTTTT.

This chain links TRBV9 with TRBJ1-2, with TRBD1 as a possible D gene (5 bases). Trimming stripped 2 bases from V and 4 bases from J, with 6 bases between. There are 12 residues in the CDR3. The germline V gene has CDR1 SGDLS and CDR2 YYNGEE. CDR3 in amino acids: CASSVDSYGYTF. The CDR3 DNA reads TGTGCCAGCAGCGTCGACAGCTATGGCTACACCTTC.

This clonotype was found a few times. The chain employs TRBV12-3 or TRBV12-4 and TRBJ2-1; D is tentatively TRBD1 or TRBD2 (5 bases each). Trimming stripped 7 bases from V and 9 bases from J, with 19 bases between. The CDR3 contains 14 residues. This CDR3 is CASTRGEGNAEQFF. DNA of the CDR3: TGTGCCAGCACCCGCGGCGAGGGGAACGCTGAGCAGTTCTTC.

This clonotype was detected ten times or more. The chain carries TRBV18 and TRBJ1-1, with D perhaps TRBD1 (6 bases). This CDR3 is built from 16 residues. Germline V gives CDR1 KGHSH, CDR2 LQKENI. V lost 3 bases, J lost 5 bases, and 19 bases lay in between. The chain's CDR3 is CASSPLDLTGTTEAFF. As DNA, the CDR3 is TGTGCCAGCTCACCTCTTGACCTGACAGGAACAACTGAAGCTTTCTTT.